The entry below gives a single T cell receptor (beta chain) sequence along with its context. Its antigen is currently unknown. This CDR3 has 13 amino acids. The V segment lost 0 bases and the J segment 4 bases; nucleotides outside the gene matches: 2. Germline loops: CDR1 DFQATT, CDR2 SNEGSKA (reference sequence). A J-beta primer mix and a sample-barcoded 5' primer were used in a second PCR of roughly 6 to 12 cycles. TCRdb processed the 5' RACE reads anew with MiXCR; each CDR3 protein has one entry. The profile covers hundreds of thousands of distinct CDR3 sequences, with about 27% appearing a single time and 3% to 4.5% taken by the ten largest. This specimen comes from a study of blood T cells in healthy people across ages. Study-level points and caveats: What prevented conclusive comparison of naive and antigen-experienced cells was that PBMCs were unsorted. Diversity estimates drawn from one million T cells were deemed underestimates.

These data were also filed under a second study, of T cells of mothers and their children. From that study: All RNA that had been extracted was used for cDNA synthesis at roughly 1.6 ug per 15 ul. The output of TCR recombination is shaped by thymic selection similarly in related and unrelated pairs.

The genes are TRBV20-1 and TRBJ2-7; 8 bases line up with TRBD2. Sequenced input: blood. This sequence originates from a boy younger than 10 in good health. The DNA for the CDR3 is TGCAGTGCTAGAGAACTAGCGGAGTACGAGCAGTACTTC. Translation: CSARELAEYEQYF.